This entry features one T cell receptor (beta chain) sequence. The specificity of this receptor is unknown. The record has no base qualities; no much larger clone is one base away. Reading the germline V gene (reference sequence) gives CDR1 LNHDA and CDR2 SQIVND. The CDR3 measures 15 amino acids from cysteine to phenylalanine. Just CDR3 DNA is preserved here, 45 bases in frame from base 1. V is clipped by 3 bases and J by 0 bases, and the sequence between their germline boundaries is 12 bases long. In the ophthalmopathy patients, disease was moderately to severely active, with a Clinical Activity Score of 3 or more, a NOSPECS grade of 4 or more, and a duration of less than 3 months. Any patient with an uncontrolled infection, another autoimmune disease, pregnancy or lactation was excluded. Diagnoses were established on the basis of clinical symptoms, serum thyroxine and TRAb, thyroid ultrasound, and orbital computed tomography. PBMCs were separated from 7.5 to 10 ml of fresh peripheral blood using Ficoll-Paque density gradient centrifugation. Trizol reagent was used to extract total RNA, and RNA quality was then checked on an Agilent 2100 Bioanalyzer.

These data originate in a study of T cells in Graves' hyperthyroidism and ophthalmopathy (dated by TCRdb to between 2018 and 2021). Looking at the study overall: Peripheral blood samples were taken at the time of initial diagnosis, prior to any treatment. The study also compared thyroid tissue and blood T-cell repertoires from 5 to 7 Graves' hyperthyroidism patients. Once sampling was done, hyperthyroidism patients were given methimazole at a starting dose of 30 mg daily, whereas ophthalmopathy patients were given high-dose intravenous methylprednisolone. According to the paper, TCR Vbeta CDR3 sequencing was carried out on about 140 peripheral blood samples, which came from approximately 41 ophthalmopathy, 70 to 80 hyperthyroidism and approximately 17 progressor patients. A discovery cohort of about 100 patients, approximately 45 with Graves' ophthalmopathy and 57 with stable Graves' hyperthyroidism, was used to find distinguishing TCR V-J signatures. An independent validation cohort of 18 to 20 hyperthyroidism patients and approximately 15 patients who later progressed to ophthalmopathy tested prospective prediction of ophthalmopathy. The roughly 91 discovery patients were randomly divided into training and test sets at a 7:3 ratio. Study-wide findings and limitations: In cross-validation, a model built on a 13 V-J signature told ophthalmopathy apart from stable hyperthyroidism with over 85% sensitivity and roughly 82% specificity, and in testing the same model reached 80%/75%. Sample size was not statistically predetermined, and investigators were not blinded to group allocation. In validation, the model predicted progression to ophthalmopathy with 55% to 71% sensitivity and less than 80% specificity, a median of about 6.7 months before onset. Most expanded thyroid clonotypes (frequency above 0.001) were also detected in blood, suggesting blood repertoires may reflect thyroid immune responses.

The TCR beta CDR3 regions were amplified from RNA transcripts. The TCR CDR3 was subjected to a first round of RT-PCR using the HTBI primer set and the Qiagen OneStep RT-PCR kit. Libraries were constructed in a second round of multiplex PCR, after which size selection and purification were carried out. Sequencing of the libraries was done on an Illumina HiSeq2000 using paired-end 100 bp reads. The study's processing was this. SOAPnuke was used to process the raw data, with reads discarded if the reads contained adapters or uncalled bases, had a mean Phred below 15, or lacked an exact constant-primer or identifier match. High-quality paired reads were merged using COPE v1.2.5, and each unique nucleotide sequence was defined as a clonotype. MiTCR v1.1 was used to align clonotypes to the IMGT TRBV, TRBD and TRBJ reference segments. Analysis was restricted to V-J combinations with a frequency above 0.0001, which covered 99.2% of repertoires. The TCS score was defined as F50 (clonal expansion) divided by E x V (chaos), with BLOSUM62-based TCRdist calculated between CDR3 peptides within each V-J. Welch's t-statistics and random forest reduced 450 to 600 V-J features to roughly 13, which were used in a naive Bayes classifier (R e1071). TCRdb reanalyzed the raw reads on its own, using fastp at Q25 for trimming and MiXCR for clone calling, and kept in-frame beta chains. One record per CDR3 amino acid sequence lists the most common genes and DNA. V and J calls and clone size were set by TCRdb, not the authors. The sample contains around 620,000 distinct CDR3 sequences, approximately 15% of them found a single time. Roughly 7.1% of the sample is taken by the ten largest.

The sample taken for sequencing was blood. The TCR comes from a woman between 18 and 30 years old with Graves' ophthalmopathy. The receptor chain draws on TRBV19 and TRBJ2-7, with TRBD1 perhaps the D gene, on 5 matching bases. In nucleotides, the sequence is TGTGCCAGTAGTATCGGAAGGGGCCCCTCCTACGAGCAGTACTTC. Translated, it gives CASSIGRGPSYEQYF.